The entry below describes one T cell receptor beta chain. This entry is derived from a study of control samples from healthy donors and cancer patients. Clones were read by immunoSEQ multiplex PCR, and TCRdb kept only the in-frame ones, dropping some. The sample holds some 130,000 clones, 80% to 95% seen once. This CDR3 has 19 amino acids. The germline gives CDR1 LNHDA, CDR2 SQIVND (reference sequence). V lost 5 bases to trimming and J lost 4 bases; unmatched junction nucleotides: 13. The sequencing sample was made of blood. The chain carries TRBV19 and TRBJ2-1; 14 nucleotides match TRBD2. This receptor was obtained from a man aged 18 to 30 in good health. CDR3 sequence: CASSFSRLAGGPGYNEQFF. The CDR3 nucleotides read TGTGCCAGTAGTTTTTCCCGACTAGCGGGGGGGCCGGGATACAATGAGCAGTTCTTC.